This TCR beta chain emerged from a study of vaccination and CD4 T cells after COVID-19. Broader study findings: A relatively small number of convalescent patients were studied, and no early post-infection timepoints were included.

For this clonotype: What it binds is unknown.

V was clipped by 5 bases and J by 5 bases; unmatched bases: 11. Germline V CDR1 and CDR2: LNHDA, SQIVND (reference sequence). This CDR3 spans 15 amino acids. Treatment given: approximately 9-day PBMC culture with coronavirus spike peptide pools or control peptides (ViraFEST assay). Prior SARS-CoV-2 infection was excluded in healthy vaccine recipients by negative nucleocapsid antibodies before and after vaccination. Fresh replacement IL-2 medium substituted for half the medium on days 3 and 7. Cultured CD4+ T cell DNA underwent sequencing with the Oncomine TCR Beta short-read assay. From CD4+ T cells that had been cultured, genomic DNA was extracted. TCRdb used MiXCR to reprocess the PCR reads, holding one entry per CDR3 protein. The repertoire consists of almost 15,000 distinct CDR3 sequences, with 20% to 25% occurring once and the leading ten covering less than 15%.

The sample was CD4+ T cells from blood, cultured in vitro, taken before SARS-CoV-2 vaccination. The TCR comes from a human donor who received a COVID-19 vaccine. The V call is TRBV19, the J call TRBJ1-1; 7 nucleotides match TRBD1. Written as DNA, the CDR3 is TGTGCCAGTAGTCCAAGACAGGGCGTTAGGACTGAAGCTTTCTTT. It codes for CASSPRQGVRTEAFF.